A single sample gave rise to the 16 T cell receptor beta chains below, sequenced in a study of cytomegalovirus exposure and HLA in healthy donors. Use of 60 Vbeta and 13 Jbeta primers characterized the PCR. The table came from immunoSEQ multiplex PCR; TCRdb's copy has only in-frame clones and leaves some out. The sample includes some 150,000 clones, roughly 82% of them seen just once. Sequences were obtained from PBMCs. All receptors come from a man under 40 in good health and CMV-seropositive.

Points on this clone: The same CDR3 can be traced to other DNA sequences in this sample. The chain is built from TRBV5-1 and TRBJ2-7; no clear D gene. CDR3 size: 14 residues. Trimming stripped 2 bases from V and 0 bases from J, with 9 bases between. The germline CDR1 and CDR2 sequences are SGHRS and YFSETQ. The CDR3 region has the DNA TGCGCCAGCAGCTTAAGAGAGCCCTCCTACGAGCAGTACTTC. Its translation: CASSLREPSYEQYF. The variable domain in full, completed from reference TRBV5-1 and TRBJ2-7, reads KAGVTQTPRYLIKTRGQQVTLSCSPISGHRSVSWYQQTPGQGLQFLFEYFSETQRNKGNFPGRFSGRQFSNSRSEMNVSTLELGDSALYLCASSLREPSYEQYFGPGTRLTVT.

The sample holds a few counts of this clone. The chain recombines TRBV19 with TRBJ1-1; no definite D call. The V gene lost 5 bases and the J gene lost 8 bases, with 21 bases spanning the gap. CDR3 length: 15 residues. Germline V gene lookup returns CDR1 LNHDA and CDR2 SQIVND (reference sequence). The CDR3 sequence: CASSYAPPATTEAFF. The CDR3 DNA is TGTGCCAGTAGTTACGCCCCTCCGGCGACAACCGAAGCTTTCTTT.

This chain joins TRBV2 and TRBJ2-7, with D perhaps matching TRBD2 (6 bases). The CDR3 is 11 residues long. The V end lost 6 bases, the J end lost 6 bases, and 9 bases lay between the germline ends. CDR1 is SNHLY and CDR2 is FYNNEI in the germline V gene. The CDR3 DNA reads as TGTGCCAGCAGGCTAGCGTTCGAGCAGTACTTC. Its protein product is CASRLAFEQYF.

This clone showed up just a few times. This chain uses TRBV30 with TRBJ1-1; D is ambiguous. Per the germline V gene, CDR1 is GTSNPN and CDR2 is SVGIG (reference sequence). CDR3 length: 12 amino acids. Between the trimmed V and J ends, which lost 3 bases and 0 bases, there was a span of 5 bases. Written as DNA, the CDR3 is TGTGCCTGGAGCCCCATGAACACTGAAGCTTTCTTT. This translates into CAWSPMNTEAFF.

The chain uses TRBV7-2 and TRBJ2-2; 8 nucleotides agree with TRBD1. The CDR3 extends over 16 amino acids. Germline lookup yields CDR1 SGHTA and CDR2 FQGNSA. The V and J ends lost 5 bases and 8 bases, in that order; junction bases with no gene match: 13. CDR3 loop: CASSLWDRLRFGELFF. The CDR3 region has the DNA TGTGCCAGCAGCCTTTGGGACAGGCTACGCTTTGGGGAGCTGTTTTTT.

The chain is built from TRBV18 and TRBJ2-5; 7 positions match TRBD1. V was pared by 0 bases and J by 5 bases, with 9 bases of the junction left unmatched. The CDR3 sequence is 16 residues long. In germline, CDR1 is KGHSH, CDR2 LQKENI. For the CDR3, the DNA is TGTGCCAGCTCACCACCGGGGGTCGGCAGGGGGGAGACCCAGTACTTC. Translating it yields CASSPPGVGRGETQYF. Combining the CDR3 with reference TRBV18 and TRBJ2-5 gives the whole variable domain NAGVMQNPRHLVRRRGQEARLRCSPMKGHSHVYWYRQLPEEGLKFMVYLQKENIIDESGMPKERFSAEFPKEGPSILRIQQVVRGDSAAYFCASSPPGVGRGETQYFGPGTRLLVL.

This chain links TRBV5-6 with TRBJ2-7; 8 bases are shared with TRBD1. The junction had 5 bases not matched to a gene; V was cut back by 3 bases and J by 0 bases. The CDR3 loop spans 15 amino acids. Germline-derived CDR1 and CDR2 are SGHDT and YYEEEE. The CDR3 loop is CASSWNRGISYEQYF. CDR3 DNA sequence: TGTGCCAGCAGCTGGAACAGGGGGATCTCCTACGAGCAGTACTTC.

V and J are TRBV19 and TRBJ2-1; 13 bases agree with TRBD2. V lost 6 bases and J lost 8; bases outside the gene matches: 7. Germline CDR1 is LNHDA and CDR2 is SQIVND (reference sequence). The CDR3 sequence is 15 residues long. The CDR3 nucleotides read TGTGCCAGTAGCCGGACTAGCGGGAGATTCGATGAGCAGTTCTTC. Amino acids: CASSRTSGRFDEQFF.

The rearrangement links TRBV6-1 to TRBJ2-7; 14 positions match TRBD2. The CDR3 runs 20 residues. V was clipped by 4 bases and J by 0 bases; unmatched bases: 14. The germline V gene encodes CDR1 MNHNS and CDR2 SASEGT. The DNA of the CDR3 is TGTGCCAGCAGTGCCCCCGGGGTGTATGGGACTAGCGGGAGCTCCTACGAGCAGTACTTC. This gives the protein CASSAPGVYGTSGSSYEQYF.

The chain combines TRBV27 with TRBJ1-1; no reliable D call. The CDR3 loop spans 14 amino acids. Germline V gives CDR1 MNHEY, CDR2 SMNVEV (reference sequence). The V and J ends lost 6 bases and 4 bases respectively, with 15 bases between them. The DNA of the CDR3 is TGTGCCAGCAGCCTGTACGGGGTTCGCACTGAAGCTTTCTTT. This gives the protein CASSLYGVRTEAFF.

The CDR3 DNA is TGTGCCAGCAGTTTGCAGTTCTATGGCTACACCTTC. Amino acid sequence: CASSLQFYGYTF. This chain joins TRBV28 and TRBJ1-2; D is ambiguous. Germline assignment: CDR1 MDHEN and CDR2 SYDVKM. Trimming stripped 3 bases from V and 4 bases from J, with 6 bases between. The CDR3 length is 12 residues.

The chain recombines TRBV5-1 with TRBJ1-6; D is unresolved. Germline CDR1 reads SGHRS; CDR2 reads YFSETQ. This CDR3 spans 14 amino acids. Trimming took off 2 bases at V and 6 bases at J, with 9 bases between the two ends. The CDR3 sequence: CASSFGQTNSPLHF. CDR3 nucleotides: TGCGCCAGCAGCTTTGGGCAGACTAATTCACCCCTCCACTTT.

This clone was seen more than once but under ten times. At the DNA level, this CDR3 is encoded by other sequences in the same sample as well. The chain links TRBV18 to TRBJ2-5; D remains unclear. V lost 2 bases to trimming and J lost 5 bases, with 3 bases between them. Germline V CDR1 and CDR2: KGHSH, LQKENI. This CDR3 spans 11 amino acids. The DNA of the CDR3 is TGTGCCAGCTCACCATCGGAGACCCAGTACTTC. Amino acids: CASSPSETQYF.

The chain combines TRBV5-6 with TRBJ2-7; D is uncertain. Germline CDR1 SGHDT, CDR2 YYEEEE. V lost 6 bases and J lost 2, with 12 bases in between. The CDR3 spans 13 residues. CDR3 nucleotide sequence: TGTGCCAGCACCCCCCCAGCGCCCTACGAGCAGTACTTC. Translation gives CASTPPAPYEQYF.

The chain has TRBV28 and TRBJ1-5; D ambiguous. The ends were cut back, 6 bases at V and 10 bases at J, with 22 bases in the middle. The CDR3 has 15 amino acids. Germline loops: CDR1 MDHEN, CDR2 SYDVKM. The CDR3 spells CASSLIGSGENPQHF. CDR3 bases: TGTGCCAGCAGCTTAATTGGATCAGGCGAGAATCCCCAGCATTTT.

The CDR3 nucleotides are TGTGCCAGCTCACCTGACAGGTTTTACGAGCAGTACTTC. The encoded protein is CASSPDRFYEQYF. The chain has TRBV18 and TRBJ2-7; the D gene is possibly TRBD1 (6 bases). The CDR3 extends over 13 amino acids. Germline V gene data show CDR1 as KGHSH and CDR2 as LQKENI. V was trimmed by 3 bases and J by 4 bases, leaving 10 bases between them. Using reference TRBV18 and TRBJ2-7 for the parts outside the CDR3, the full variable domain is NAGVMQNPRHLVRRRGQEARLRCSPMKGHSHVYWYRQLPEEGLKFMVYLQKENIIDESGMPKERFSAEFPKEGPSILRIQQVVRGDSAAYFCASSPDRFYEQYFGPGTRLTVT.